This TCR beta chain is drawn from a study of radiotherapy plus CTLA-4 blockade in lung cancer. Study results and limitations: TCR clones of tumor origin grew in blood after radiotherapy plus ipilimumab. Early blood T cell clone changes and increased post-radiation serum interferon-beta were reportedly the strongest response predictors.

The sample holds one count of this clone. Its matching antigen is unknown. Data came from immunoSEQ multiplex PCR; TCRdb stores just in-frame clones and leaves some out. The sample shows more than 40,000 clones, more than 75% of them seen only once. The CDR3 loop spans 13 amino acids. Trimming left V 2 bases short and J 6 bases short, with 8 bases between. The germline V gene has CDR1 LNHDA and CDR2 SQIVND (reference sequence). The sequence was obtained from a human donor with non-small cell lung cancer who had stable disease on radiotherapy plus ipilimumab. V and J are TRBV19 and TRBJ2-1; D is undetermined. This specimen was peripheral blood, taken from a patient treated with radiotherapy plus ipilimumab. In DNA form, the CDR3 reads TGTGCCAGTAGTATAATAAATTTCAATGAGCAGTTCTTC. Its protein product is CASSIINFNEQFF. The full variable domain, with the rest looked up from reference TRBV19 and TRBJ2-1, is DGGITQSPKYLFRKEGQNVTLSCEQNLNHDAMYWYRQDPGQGLRLIYYSQIVNDFQKGDIAEGYSVSREKKESFPLTVTSAQKNPTAFYLCASSIINFNEQFFGPGTRLTVL.